The rows below give T cell receptor beta chains drawn from one sample of a study of OX40 agonist ivuxolimab in advanced cancers. Assay: immunoSEQ multiplex PCR; the TCRdb copy retains only in-frame clones and omits some. This sample carries 90,000 to 150,000 clones, 75% to 90% of them seen once, and the ten largest clones take about 0.55%. Sequencing was performed on CD4+ or CD8+ T cells sorted from blood, taken in a trial of the OX40 agonist ivuxolimab. Every receptor here comes from an adult with an advanced solid tumor such as melanoma, head and neck, liver or kidney cancer. CDR3s include the opening cysteine and the closing phenylalanine or tryptophan.

v_call: TRBV6-1; j_call: TRBJ2-7; cdr3_aa: CASKFGTGLFEQYF
v_call: TRBV9; j_call: TRBJ1-2; cdr3_aa: CASSVGVAGYTF
v_call: TRBV2; j_call: TRBJ1-2; cdr3_aa: CASSKQGSNYGYTF
v_call: TRBV4-1; j_call: TRBJ2-2; cdr3_aa: CASSQPSGGAKTGELFF
v_call: TRBV5-1; j_call: TRBJ2-7; cdr3_aa: CASSLVPGSYEQYF
v_call: TRBV28; j_call: TRBJ1-1; cdr3_aa: CASSLGSPMNTEAFF
v_call: TRBV19; j_call: TRBJ2-5; cdr3_aa: CASSDSGPPKETQYF
v_call: TRBV6-5; j_call: TRBJ2-1; cdr3_aa: CASSGGQLSYNEQFF
v_call: TRBV7-9; j_call: TRBJ2-1; cdr3_aa: CASSLSGGGRTQFF
v_call: TRBV10-3; j_call: TRBJ1-3; cdr3_aa: CAISESREGNTIYF
v_call: TRBV4-3; j_call: TRBJ1-5; cdr3_aa: CASSPRLGPSNQPQHF
v_call: TRBV2; j_call: TRBJ1-4; cdr3_aa: CASSVAPGSKGKLFF
v_call: TRBV6-6; j_call: TRBJ2-5; cdr3_aa: CASSGTSGGQETQYF
v_call: TRBV30; j_call: TRBJ1-1; cdr3_aa: CAWRGDRKNTEAFF
v_call: TRBV27; j_call: TRBJ1-1; cdr3_aa: CASKAPNVNTEAFF
v_call: TRBV19; j_call: TRBJ1-5; cdr3_aa: CASSIDWAGQGGTQHF
v_call: TRBV12-1; j_call: TRBJ1-1; cdr3_aa: CASSLQARQGWTEAFF
v_call: TRBV6-1; j_call: TRBJ2-2; cdr3_aa: CASSVTYTPGELFF
v_call: TRBV7-2; j_call: TRBJ2-7; cdr3_aa: CASSSAPNQYEQYF
v_call: TRBV7-3; j_call: TRBJ2-3; cdr3_aa: CASSLELAGGLDTQYF
v_call: TRBV5-4; j_call: TRBJ1-6; cdr3_aa: CASSLGSSYNSPLHF
v_call: TRBV19; j_call: TRBJ1-5; cdr3_aa: CASRDLQTANQPQHF
v_call: TRBV6-1; j_call: TRBJ1-2; cdr3_aa: CAIDFGQGYGYTF
v_call: TRBV5-1; j_call: TRBJ1-6; cdr3_aa: CASSLDRGSNSPLHF
v_call: TRBV2; j_call: TRBJ1-6; cdr3_aa: CASRGQGNSPLHF
v_call: TRBV6-1; j_call: TRBJ1-6; cdr3_aa: CASSEARDRGRSPLHF
v_call: TRBV11-2; j_call: TRBJ1-3; cdr3_aa: CASSLDGALSGNTIYF
v_call: TRBV7-2; j_call: TRBJ1-3; cdr3_aa: CASQERAAGNTIYF
v_call: TRBV11-2; j_call: TRBJ2-2; cdr3_aa: CASSAGGPGELFF
v_call: TRBV29-1; j_call: TRBJ2-7; cdr3_aa: CSVGTGPYSEQYF
v_call: TRBV7-2; j_call: TRBJ2-1; cdr3_aa: CASSLGRGYNEQFF
v_call: TRBV28; j_call: TRBJ2-5; cdr3_aa: CASSLRVPQETQYF
v_call: TRBV2; j_call: TRBJ1-3; cdr3_aa: CASSRDSPGNTIYF
v_call: TRBV7-2; j_call: TRBJ2-5; cdr3_aa: CASSPTSQRRETQYF
v_call: TRBV6-4; j_call: TRBJ1-2; cdr3_aa: CASSDARNYGYTF
v_call: TRBV19; j_call: TRBJ1-1; cdr3_aa: CASSTQGALTEAFF
v_call: TRBV14; j_call: TRBJ2-5; cdr3_aa: CASSQDRRQAQETQYF
v_call: TRBV28; j_call: TRBJ1-1; cdr3_aa: CASSPGGGRRSTEAFF
v_call: TRBV7-7; j_call: TRBJ2-1; cdr3_aa: CASSMTGDYNEQFF
v_call: TRBV7-6; j_call: TRBJ1-6; cdr3_aa: CASSLEFRNSPLHF
v_call: TRBV2; j_call: TRBJ2-7; cdr3_aa: CASSLKGLAGLVQYF
v_call: TRBV11-1; j_call: TRBJ1-1; cdr3_aa: CASSLGSRTEAFF
v_call: TRBV6-1; j_call: TRBJ2-2; cdr3_aa: CASSGRTANTGELFF